This entry features one T cell receptor (beta chain) sequence. The antigen is not known. These data are taken from a study of T-cell memory formation after mild COVID-19. Study-wide results and limits: CD4+ contracting clones lay mainly in CM and EM, CD8+ ones in EMRA. The pre-infection memory compartment contained some responding clones, suggesting cross-reactive memory joined. The study found balanced CD4/CD8 in clones contracting day 15 to 85 and a CD4+ lean in later expanders.

Amplification by 5'RACE using constant-segment primers produced TCR alpha and TCR beta cDNA libraries that carried sample barcodes and UMIs. TCRdb itself ran the 5' RACE reads through MiXCR, one entry per CDR3 protein. This table has 300,000 to 400,000 distinct CDR3 sequences, approximately 15% appearing once. The clonotype comes from a man aged 18 to 29 who had mild COVID-19 (a few samples of this study predate the infection). Cell type and time point are not known. The specimen sequenced was PBMCs or a T cell subset sorted from them (not recorded which).

The CDR3 is CASSVDSGTQYF. The DNA of the CDR3 is TGTGCCAGCAGCGTGGACAGCGGGACCCAGTACTTC. This chain links TRBV7-2 with TRBJ2-5; D is perhaps TRBD1 (6 bases). This CDR3 is built from 12 residues. CDR1 and CDR2 (germline): SGHTA, FQGNSA. V shed 5 bases and J shed 7 bases, with 11 bases lying between them. The entire variable domain, with the rest obtained from reference TRBV7-2 and TRBJ2-5, is as follows: GAGVSQSPSNKVTEKGKDVELRCDPISGHTALYWYRQSLGQGLEFLIYFQGNSAPDKSGLPSDRFSAERTGGSVSTLTIQRTQQEDSAVYLCASSVDSGTQYFGPGTRLLVL.